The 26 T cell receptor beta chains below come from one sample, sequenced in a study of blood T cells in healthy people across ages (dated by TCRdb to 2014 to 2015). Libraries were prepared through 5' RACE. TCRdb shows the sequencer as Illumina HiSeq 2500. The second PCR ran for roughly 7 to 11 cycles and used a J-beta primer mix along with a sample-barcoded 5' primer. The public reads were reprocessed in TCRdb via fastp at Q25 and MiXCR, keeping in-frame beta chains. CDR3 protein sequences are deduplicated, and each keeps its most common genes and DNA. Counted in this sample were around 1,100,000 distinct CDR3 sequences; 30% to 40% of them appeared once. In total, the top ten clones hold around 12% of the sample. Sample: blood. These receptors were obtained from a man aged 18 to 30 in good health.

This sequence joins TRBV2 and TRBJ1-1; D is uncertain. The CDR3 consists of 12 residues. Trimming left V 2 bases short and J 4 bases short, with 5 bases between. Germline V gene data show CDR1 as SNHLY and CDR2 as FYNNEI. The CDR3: CASSERTTEAFF. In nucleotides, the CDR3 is TGTGCCAGCAGTGAAAGAACCACTGAAGCTTTCTTT. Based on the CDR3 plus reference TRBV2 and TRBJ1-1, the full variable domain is EPEVTQTPSHQVTQMGQEVILRCVPISNHLYFYWYRQILGQKVEFLVSFYNNEISEKSEIFDDQFSVERPDGSNFTLKIRSTKLEDSAMYFCASSERTTEAFFGQGTRLTVV.

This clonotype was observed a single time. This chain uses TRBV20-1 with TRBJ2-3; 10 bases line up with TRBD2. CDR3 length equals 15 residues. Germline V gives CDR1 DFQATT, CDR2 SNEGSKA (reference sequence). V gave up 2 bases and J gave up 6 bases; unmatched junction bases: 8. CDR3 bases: TGCAGTGCTAGAACCCTAGCGGGGGATTTTGATACGCAGTATTTT. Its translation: CSARTLAGDFDTQYF.

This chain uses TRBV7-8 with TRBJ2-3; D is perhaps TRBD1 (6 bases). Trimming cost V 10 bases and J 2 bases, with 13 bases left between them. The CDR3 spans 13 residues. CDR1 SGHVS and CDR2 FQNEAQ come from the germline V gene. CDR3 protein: CAITGSTTDTQYF. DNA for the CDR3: TGTGCCATCACAGGGAGCACCACAGATACGCAGTATTTT.

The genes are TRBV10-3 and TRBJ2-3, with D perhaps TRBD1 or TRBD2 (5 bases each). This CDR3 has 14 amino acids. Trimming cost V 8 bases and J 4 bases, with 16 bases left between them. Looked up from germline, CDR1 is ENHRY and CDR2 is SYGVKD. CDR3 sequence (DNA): TGTGCCATCTCGGGCACGGGGACCGCAGATACGCAGTATTTT. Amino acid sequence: CAISGTGTADTQYF.

CDR3 DNA sequence: TGCAGTGAGGAGGGGCTAACAGATACGCAGTATTTT. Amino acid sequence: CSEEGLTDTQYF. V usage is TRBV20-1 and J usage is TRBJ2-3, with D possibly TRBD2 on 6 matching bases. This CDR3 has 12 residues. Germline CDR1 and CDR2: DFQATT and SNEGSKA (reference sequence). V lost 7 bases and J 3 bases, leaving 11 bases between the germline ends.

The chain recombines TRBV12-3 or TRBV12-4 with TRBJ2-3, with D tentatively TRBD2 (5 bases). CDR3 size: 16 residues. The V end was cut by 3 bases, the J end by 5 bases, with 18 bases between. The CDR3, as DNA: TGTGCCAGCAGTTTCTACGGAGGCTCGTCAGGAGATACGCAGTATTTT. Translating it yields CASSFYGGSSGDTQYF.

CDR3 DNA sequence: TGTGCCAGCAGTTCTCCCACCGGGGGGGGAAGGTACAATGAGCAGTTCTTC. It specifies CASSSPTGGGRYNEQFF. This chain links TRBV7-2 with TRBJ2-1; 8 bases align to TRBD2. The CDR3 covers 17 residues. The germline CDR1 and CDR2 sequences are SGHTA and FQGNSA. The J segment lost 4 bases and the V segment lost 6 bases, leaving 14 bases of the junction unmatched.

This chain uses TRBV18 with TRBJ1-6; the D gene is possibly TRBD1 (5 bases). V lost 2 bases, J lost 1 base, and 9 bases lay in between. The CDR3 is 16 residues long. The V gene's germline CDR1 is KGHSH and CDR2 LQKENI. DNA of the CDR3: TGTGCCAGCTCACCAGGCGGGGGATCCTATAATTCACCCCTCCACTTT. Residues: CASSPGGGSYNSPLHF.

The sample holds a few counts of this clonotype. The CDR3 loop is CATLSRGLAKNIQYF. The CDR3, as DNA: TGTGCCACCCTTTCACGGGGGTTAGCCAAAAACATTCAGTACTTC. This rearrangement joins TRBV6-2 or TRBV6-3 to TRBJ2-4; the D gene is possibly TRBD2 (6 bases). Germline CDR1 is MNHEY and CDR2 is SVGEGT. Trimming removed 10 bases at V and 0 bases at J, with 16 bases between. This CDR3 has 15 amino acids.

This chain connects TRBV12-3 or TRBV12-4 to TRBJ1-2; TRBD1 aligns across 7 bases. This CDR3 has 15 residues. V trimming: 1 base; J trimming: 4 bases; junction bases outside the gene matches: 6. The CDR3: CASSLVRTGPYGYTF. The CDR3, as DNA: TGTGCCAGCAGTTTAGTCCGGACAGGCCCCTATGGCTACACCTTC.

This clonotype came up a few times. Here the CDR3 DNA reads TGTGCCAGCAGTTACTCGAAGGGGAATGAGCAGTTCTTC. It codes for CASSYSKGNEQFF. V and J are TRBV6-5 and TRBJ2-1; possible D gene TRBD1, 5 bases. V lost 0 bases, J lost 7 bases, and 7 bases lay in between. This CDR3 is 13 amino acids long. Germline loops: CDR1 MNHEY, CDR2 SVGAGI.

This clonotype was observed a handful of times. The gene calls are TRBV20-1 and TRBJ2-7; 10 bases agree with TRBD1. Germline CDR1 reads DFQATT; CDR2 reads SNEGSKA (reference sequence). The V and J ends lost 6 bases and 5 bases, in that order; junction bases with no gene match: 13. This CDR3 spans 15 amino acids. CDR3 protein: CSALPRDRGSDEQYF. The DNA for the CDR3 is TGCAGTGCCCTCCCCCGGGACAGGGGTTCAGACGAGCAGTACTTC.

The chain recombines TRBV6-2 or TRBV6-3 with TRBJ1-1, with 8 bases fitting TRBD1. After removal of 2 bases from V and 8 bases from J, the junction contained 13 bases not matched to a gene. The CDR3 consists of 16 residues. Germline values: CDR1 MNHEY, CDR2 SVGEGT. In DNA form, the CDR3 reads TGTGCCAGCAGTTACCAACCGGGACAGGACGGATTCGAAGCTTTCTTT. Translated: CASSYQPGQDGFEAFF.

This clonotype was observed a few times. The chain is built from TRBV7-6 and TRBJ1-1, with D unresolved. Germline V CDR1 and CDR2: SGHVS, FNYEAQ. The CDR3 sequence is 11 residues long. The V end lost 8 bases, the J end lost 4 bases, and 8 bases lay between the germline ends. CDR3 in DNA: TGTGCCAGCTCTGACGGCACTGAAGCTTTCTTT. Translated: CASSDGTEAFF.

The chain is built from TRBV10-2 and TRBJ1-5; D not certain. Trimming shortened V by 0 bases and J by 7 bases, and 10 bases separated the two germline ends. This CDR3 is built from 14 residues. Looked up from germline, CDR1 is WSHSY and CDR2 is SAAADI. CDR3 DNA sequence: TGCGCCAGCAGTGAGTCCACGCCGGAGCAGCCCCAGCATTTT. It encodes CASSESTPEQPQHF.

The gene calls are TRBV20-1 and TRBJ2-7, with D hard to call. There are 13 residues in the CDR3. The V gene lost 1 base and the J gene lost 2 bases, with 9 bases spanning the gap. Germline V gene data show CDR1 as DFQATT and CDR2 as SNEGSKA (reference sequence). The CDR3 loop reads CSARASYAYEQYF. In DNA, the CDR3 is TGCAGTGCTAGAGCGTCATACGCCTACGAGCAGTACTTC.

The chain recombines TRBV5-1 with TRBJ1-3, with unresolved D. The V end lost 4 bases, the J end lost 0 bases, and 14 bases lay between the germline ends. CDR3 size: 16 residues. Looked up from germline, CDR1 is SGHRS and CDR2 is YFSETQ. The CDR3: CASSQIPAGSGNTIYF. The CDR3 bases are TGCGCCAGCAGCCAAATCCCCGCAGGCTCTGGAAACACCATATATTTT.

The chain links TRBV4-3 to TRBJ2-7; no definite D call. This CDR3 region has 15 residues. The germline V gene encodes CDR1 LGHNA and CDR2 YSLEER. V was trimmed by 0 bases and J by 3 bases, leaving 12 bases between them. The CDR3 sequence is CASSQDLGRIYEQYF. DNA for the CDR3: TGCGCCAGCAGCCAAGATCTTGGCCGGATCTACGAGCAGTACTTC.

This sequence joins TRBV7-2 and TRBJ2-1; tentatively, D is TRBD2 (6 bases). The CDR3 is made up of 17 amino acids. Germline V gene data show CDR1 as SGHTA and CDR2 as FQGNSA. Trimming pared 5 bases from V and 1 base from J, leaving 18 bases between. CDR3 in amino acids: CASSADRGYRSYNEQFF. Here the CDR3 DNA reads TGTGCCAGCAGCGCAGACCGGGGGTATAGGTCCTACAATGAGCAGTTCTTC. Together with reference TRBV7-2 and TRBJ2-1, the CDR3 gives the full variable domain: GAGVSQSPSNKVTEKGKDVELRCDPISGHTALYWYRQSLGQGLEFLIYFQGNSAPDKSGLPSDRFSAERTGGSVSTLTIQRTQQEDSAVYLCASSADRGYRSYNEQFFGPGTRLTVL.

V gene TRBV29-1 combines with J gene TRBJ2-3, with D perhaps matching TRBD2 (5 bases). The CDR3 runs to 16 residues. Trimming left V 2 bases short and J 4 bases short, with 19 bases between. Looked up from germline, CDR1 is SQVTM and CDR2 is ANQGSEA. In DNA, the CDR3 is TGCAGCGTTGAACTCCTCTCCGGCGGGTCAGCAGATACGCAGTATTTT. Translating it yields CSVELLSGGSADTQYF.

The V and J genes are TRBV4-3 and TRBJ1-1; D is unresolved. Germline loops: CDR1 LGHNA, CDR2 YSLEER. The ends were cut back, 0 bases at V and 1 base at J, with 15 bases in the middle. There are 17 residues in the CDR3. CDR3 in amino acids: CASSQETYSLRNTEAFF. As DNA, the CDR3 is TGCGCCAGCAGCCAAGAAACTTATTCCCTCAGGAACACTGAAGCTTTCTTT.

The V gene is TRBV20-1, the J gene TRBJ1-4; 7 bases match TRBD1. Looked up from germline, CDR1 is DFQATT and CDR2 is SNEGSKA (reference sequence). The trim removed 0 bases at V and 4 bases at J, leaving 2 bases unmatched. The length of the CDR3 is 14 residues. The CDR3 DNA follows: TGCAGTGCTAGAGAGACAGGGTTTAATGAAAAACTGTTTTTT. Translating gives CSARETGFNEKLFF.

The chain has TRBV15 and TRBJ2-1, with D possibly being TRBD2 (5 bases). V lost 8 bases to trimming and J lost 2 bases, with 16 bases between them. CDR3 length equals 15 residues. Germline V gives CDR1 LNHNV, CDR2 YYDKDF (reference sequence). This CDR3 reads CATAERAEAYNEQFF. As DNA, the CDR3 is TGTGCCACCGCCGAGAGGGCAGAGGCCTACAATGAGCAGTTCTTC.

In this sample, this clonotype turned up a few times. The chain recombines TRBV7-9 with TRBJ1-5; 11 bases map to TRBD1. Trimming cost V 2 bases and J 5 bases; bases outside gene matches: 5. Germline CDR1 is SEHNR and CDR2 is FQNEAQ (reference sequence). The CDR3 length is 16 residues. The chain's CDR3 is CASSLSGQGAYQPQHF. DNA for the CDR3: TGTGCCAGCAGCTTATCTGGACAGGGGGCCTATCAGCCCCAGCATTTT.

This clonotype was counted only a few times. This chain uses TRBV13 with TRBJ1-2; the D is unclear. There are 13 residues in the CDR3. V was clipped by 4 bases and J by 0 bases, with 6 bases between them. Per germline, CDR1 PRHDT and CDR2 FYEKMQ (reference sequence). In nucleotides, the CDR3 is TGTGCCAGCAGCTCACCAGCTAACTATGGCTACACCTTC. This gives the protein CASSSPANYGYTF. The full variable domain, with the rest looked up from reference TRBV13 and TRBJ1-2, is AAGVIQSPRHLIKEKRETATLKCYPIPRHDTVYWYQQGPGQDPQFLISFYEKMQSDKGSIPDRFSAQQFSDYHSELNMSSLELGDSALYFCASSSPANYGYTFGSGTRLTVV.

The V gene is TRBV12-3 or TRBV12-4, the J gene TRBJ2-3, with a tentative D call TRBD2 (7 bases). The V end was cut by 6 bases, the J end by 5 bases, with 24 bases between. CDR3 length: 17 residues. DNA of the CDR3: TGTGCCAGCAGCCCCGAAGGGGGGGCTAGAAAGGGAGATACGCAGTATTTT. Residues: CASSPEGGARKGDTQYF.